This T cell receptor beta chain was identified during a study of CD8 T cells in ankylosing spondylitis. This CDR3 contains 16 residues. In TCRdb, the 5' RACE reads were re-called with MiXCR into one record per CDR3 protein. This sample carries 200,000 to 250,000 distinct CDR3 sequences, over 9.5% of them seen once, and the ten largest clones take roughly 23%. The sequencing sample was made of blood, either unsorted or a sorted T cell fraction (not recorded which). The chain joins TRBV5-2 to TRBJ1-2; whether TRBD1, the table's D call, matches the DNA was not checked. TRBV5-2 is noted as a pseudogene. This receptor was identified in a male donor with ankylosing spondylitis or in good health (not recorded which). The CDR3 loop is CARGTGTVSSNYGYTF. Here the CDR3 DNA reads TGTGCCAGGGGCACGGGGACAGTCTCTTCTAACTATGGCTACACCTTC.